Given below is one T cell receptor (beta chain) in context. What it recognizes is unknown. There are 13 residues in the CDR3. The ends were cut back, 5 bases at V and 8 bases at J, with 13 bases in the middle. Per germline, CDR1 SGHTA and CDR2 FQGNSA. A split of CD4+ cells into CD45RA+ naive and CD45RA-negative memory subsets was performed. The record originates from a study of shared clonotypes between healthy human individuals. Findings and caveats of the study: Measured sharing among donors was expected to vary with sequencing depth. The naive CD4 repertoires of a handful of donors were compared, and about 5% of clonotypes were shared.

Several immunoSEQ 96-well plates shared each subset's DNA, each plate a replicate. Clones were sequenced by immunoSEQ multiplex PCR, and TCRdb holds only the in-frame ones, with some missing. This table holds fewer than 1.8 million clones, approximately 98.5% found once. The receptor was derived from a man aged 25 to 40 in good health. The V call is TRBV7-2, the J call TRBJ2-1; a possible D gene is TRBD2 (5 bases). The specimen was naive CD4+ T cells sorted from blood. Subset reported: CD45RA+ positively selected. CDR3 DNA sequence: TGTGCCAGCAGCCCCGCGGGTGGCGATGAGCAGTTCTTC. It codes for CASSPAGGDEQFF.